This T cell receptor (beta chain) came from a study of human T cells and chemical hapten exposure. Study-wide results and caveats: There was no change with DPC sensitization in TCRs above 1 in 1000 frequency.

About this clonotype itself: Its specificity is not known.

Authors' processing steps: Samples had a median of 95,638 TCRs, ranging 23,224 to 690,600. Each CDR3 protein gets one entry after TCRdb re-called the RACE reads with MiXCR. TCRdb assigned the V and J calls; the authors' analysis was not used. The profile shows over 35,000 distinct CDR3 sequences, 12% of them singletons. Time point indicated: patch test 3, about 24 weeks after DPC sensitization. Sample treatment: therapeutic diphenylcyclopropenone sensitization with weekly scalp DPC. The authors' total RNA extraction used unfractionated whole blood. Blood draws came before every patch-test application. The CDR3 has 14 amino acids. The ends lost 3 bases at V and 5 bases at J; junction bases unmatched: 0. Germline V gene lookup returns CDR1 SQVTM and CDR2 ANQGSEA.

The sequencing used whole blood, collected in connection with sensitization to the hapten diphenylcyclopropenone (DPC). The V gene is TRBV29-1, the J gene TRBJ2-1, with 14 bases identical to TRBD2. The TCR originated in a woman aged 40 to 50 with alopecia areata. Some clones in this sample may be carry-over from other donors' samples. The CDR3 here is CSVEGLAGDNEQFF. The DNA for the CDR3 is TGCAGCGTTGAGGGACTAGCGGGGGACAATGAGCAGTTCTTC.